This T cell receptor beta chain was retrieved from a study of T cells in Graves' hyperthyroidism and ophthalmopathy. Whole-study findings and limits: Most expanded thyroid clonotypes above 0.001 also appeared in blood.

Amplified regions were TCR beta CDR3 sequences from RNA transcripts. Carried out on the TCR CDR3, a first-round RT-PCR used the HTBI primer set. Each CDR3 protein is one row after TCRdb ran MiXCR on the multiplex PCR reads. Of 500,000 to 550,000 distinct CDR3 sequences listed, under 25% are singletons. The CDR3 has 15 residues. CDR1 DFQATT and CDR2 SNEGSKA come from the germline V gene (reference sequence). V was pared by 3 bases and J by 3 bases, with 7 bases of the junction left unmatched. As regards this clonotype: The antigen is undetermined.

These patients, aged 18 to 65, had recently diagnosed hyperthyroidism lasting under 2 months. From roughly 9.2 ml of fresh peripheral blood, PBMCs were isolated. The chain is built from TRBV20-1 and TRBJ2-5; the match to TRBD2 covers 10 bases. The sequencing sample was made of blood. The sequence came from a man younger than 30 with Graves' hyperthyroidism. This CDR3 reads CSARNALAGEETQYF. CDR3 coding DNA: TGCAGTGCTAGGAACGCCCTAGCGGGGGAAGAGACCCAGTACTTC.